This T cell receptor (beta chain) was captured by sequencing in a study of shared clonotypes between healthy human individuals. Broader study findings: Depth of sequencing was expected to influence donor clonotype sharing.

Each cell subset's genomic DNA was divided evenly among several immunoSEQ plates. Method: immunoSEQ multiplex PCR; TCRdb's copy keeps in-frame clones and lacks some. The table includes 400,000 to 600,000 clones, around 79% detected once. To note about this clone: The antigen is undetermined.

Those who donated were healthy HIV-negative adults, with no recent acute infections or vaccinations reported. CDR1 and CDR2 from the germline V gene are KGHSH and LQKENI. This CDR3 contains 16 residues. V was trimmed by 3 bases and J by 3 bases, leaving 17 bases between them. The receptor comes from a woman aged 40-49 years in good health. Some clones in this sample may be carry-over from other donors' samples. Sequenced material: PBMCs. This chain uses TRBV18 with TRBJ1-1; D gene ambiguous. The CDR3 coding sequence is TGTGCCAGCTCACCGTTTGGTACGGGTGGAGACACTGAAGCTTTCTTT. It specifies CASSPFGTGGDTEAFF.